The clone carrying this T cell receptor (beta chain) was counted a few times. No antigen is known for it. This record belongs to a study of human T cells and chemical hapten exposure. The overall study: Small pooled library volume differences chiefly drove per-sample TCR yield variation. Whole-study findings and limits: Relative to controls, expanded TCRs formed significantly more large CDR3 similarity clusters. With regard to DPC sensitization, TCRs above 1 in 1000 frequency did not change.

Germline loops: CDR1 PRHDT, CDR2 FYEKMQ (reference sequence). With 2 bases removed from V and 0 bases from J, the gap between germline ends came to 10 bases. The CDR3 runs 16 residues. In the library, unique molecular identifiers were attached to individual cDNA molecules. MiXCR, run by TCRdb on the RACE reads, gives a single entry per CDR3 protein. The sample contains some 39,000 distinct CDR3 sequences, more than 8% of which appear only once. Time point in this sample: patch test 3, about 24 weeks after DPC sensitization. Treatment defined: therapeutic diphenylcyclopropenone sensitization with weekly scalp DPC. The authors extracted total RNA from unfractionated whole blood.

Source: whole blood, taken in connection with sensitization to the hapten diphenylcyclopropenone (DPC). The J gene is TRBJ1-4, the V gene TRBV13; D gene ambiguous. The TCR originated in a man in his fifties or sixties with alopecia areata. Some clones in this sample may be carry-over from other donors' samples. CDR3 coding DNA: TGTGCCAGCAGCTTACCACAAATTGCAACTAATGAAAAACTGTTTTTT. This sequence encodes CASSLPQIATNEKLFF.